The clone carrying this TCR beta chain was observed many times. TCR beta VDJ and CDR3 profiles were obtained from a genomic DNA template. TCRdb re-called the reads through MiXCR, storing one row per CDR3 protein. The profile shows some 150,000 distinct CDR3 sequences, roughly 43% of them singletons. Patients who underwent sequencing had shown CD8+CD57+ cell expansion by flow cytometry. At blood sampling, none of the patients had yet received therapy. These data originate in a study of CD8+CD57+ T cells in acquired aplastic anemia. As for the study in general: The average for DNA from sorted CD4+ and CD8+ cells was 3 to 3.5 ug.

The CDR3 length is 13 residues. V was trimmed by 1 base and J by 7 bases, leaving 12 bases between them. Germline CDR1 reads SGHNT; CDR2 reads YYREEE (reference sequence). This sequence was found in a human donor with aplastic anemia. V and J are TRBV5-4 and TRBJ2-7; a weak D match, TRBD1 (5 bases). The source material was sorted CD4+, CD8+, or CD8+CD57+ T cells (not recorded which) from PBMCs. The DNA of the CDR3 is TGTGCCAGCAGCTTGCAGGGTGGGTGGGAGCAGTACTTC. Translation: CASSLQGGWEQYF.